This T cell receptor beta chain was captured by sequencing in a study of blood T cell repertoires in COVID-19. At the level of the study: Material from acute and convalescent COVID-19 was sourced from the United States, Italy and Spain. PBMCs, B-cell-depleted T cells, or T cells provided the cDNA or gDNA that made up the material.

Cohorts were determined from participant-reported clinical history. In the study's own analysis: Estimation of nucleated cell counts relied on the amplification of reference gene primers. Measured with immunoSEQ multiplex PCR; TCRdb has only the in-frame clones, and not every one. V and J calls and clone size are given by that table; D and trimming were obtained from the DNA. The table has about 480,000 clones, roughly 85% seen once. This CDR3 contains 16 residues. Germline V gene data show CDR1 as MGHRA and CDR2 as YSYEKL. V was pared by 2 bases and J by 2 bases, with 6 bases of the junction left unmatched.

Specimen: PBMCs or T cells enriched from blood (not recorded which). This receptor was taken from a woman under 30 with acute COVID-19. The chain joins TRBV4-1 to TRBJ2-3; 8 positions match TRBD1. The CDR3 spells CASSQNPGQDTDTQYF. CDR3 DNA: TGCGCCAGCAGCCAAAACCCGGGACAGGACACAGATACGCAGTATTTT.